This T cell receptor beta chain was identified in a study of OX40 agonist ivuxolimab in advanced cancers. Assay: immunoSEQ multiplex PCR; the TCRdb copy retains only in-frame clones and omits some. The sample contains under 70,000 clones, 80% to 90% of which appear only once. V was trimmed by 0 bases and J by 7 bases, leaving 11 bases between them. Looked up from germline, CDR1 is SGDLS and CDR2 is YYNGEE. This CDR3 contains 15 residues. V and J are TRBV9 and TRBJ1-6; no clear D. Sample: CD4+ or CD8+ T cells sorted from blood, taken in a trial of the OX40 agonist ivuxolimab. The source of this sequence is an adult with an advanced solid tumor such as melanoma, head and neck, liver or kidney cancer. The CDR3 coding sequence is TGTGCCAGCAGCGTAGTGGGCAGTTTAAATTCACCCCTCCACTTT. Translation gives CASSVVGSLNSPLHF.